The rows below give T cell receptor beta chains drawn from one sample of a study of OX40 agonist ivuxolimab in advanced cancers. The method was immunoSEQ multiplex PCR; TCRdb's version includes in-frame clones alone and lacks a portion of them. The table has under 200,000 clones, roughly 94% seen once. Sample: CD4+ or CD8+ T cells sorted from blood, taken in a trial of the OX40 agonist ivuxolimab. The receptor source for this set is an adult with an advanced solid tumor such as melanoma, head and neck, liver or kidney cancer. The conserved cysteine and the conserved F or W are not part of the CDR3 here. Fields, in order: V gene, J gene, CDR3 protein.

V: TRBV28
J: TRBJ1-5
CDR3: ASSLSGSRNQPQH

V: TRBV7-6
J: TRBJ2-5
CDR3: ASSARGTKETQY

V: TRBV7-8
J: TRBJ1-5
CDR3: ASSFGGLWNQPQH

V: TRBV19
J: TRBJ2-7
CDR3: ASRLGQGTYEQY

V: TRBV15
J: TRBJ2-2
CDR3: ATSREGRQGGELF

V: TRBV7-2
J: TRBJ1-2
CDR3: ASSFRNLRFT

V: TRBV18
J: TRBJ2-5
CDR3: ASSPAGGTQETQY

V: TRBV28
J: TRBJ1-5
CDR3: ASSLSGTPSNQPQH

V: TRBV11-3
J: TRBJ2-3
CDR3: ASSLGQPDTQY

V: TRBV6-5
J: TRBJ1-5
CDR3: ASSYRRVNQPQH

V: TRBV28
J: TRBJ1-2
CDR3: ASSLADYGYT

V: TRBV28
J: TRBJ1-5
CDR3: ASSSPQGQPQH

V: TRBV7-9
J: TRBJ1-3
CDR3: ASSLAVDRLGNTIY

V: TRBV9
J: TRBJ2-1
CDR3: ASSRTSNYNEQF

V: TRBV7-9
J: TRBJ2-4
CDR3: ASSARQGSNIQY

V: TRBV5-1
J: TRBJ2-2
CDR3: ASSPQGQGAGELF

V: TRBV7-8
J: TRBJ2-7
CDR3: ASSLTPGQAWEQY

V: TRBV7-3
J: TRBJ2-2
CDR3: ASSSGVAGVPFRTGELF

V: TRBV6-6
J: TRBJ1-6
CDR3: ASSYSPPLALH

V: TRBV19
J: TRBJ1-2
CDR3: ASTVGGHYGYT

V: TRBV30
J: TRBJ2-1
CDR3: AWRGGGSYNEQF

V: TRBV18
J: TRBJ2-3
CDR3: ASSLFGKSRGTDTQY

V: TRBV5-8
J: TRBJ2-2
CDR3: ASSFYLGASNTGELF

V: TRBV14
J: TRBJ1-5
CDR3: ASSWDSNQPQH

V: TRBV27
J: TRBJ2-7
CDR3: ASSLGTGENEQY

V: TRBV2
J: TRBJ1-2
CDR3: ASRTGEKNYGYT

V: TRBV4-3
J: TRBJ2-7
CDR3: ASSRDPGQTYEQY

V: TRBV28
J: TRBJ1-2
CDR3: ASRTRGGVGYT